These T cell receptor beta chains were read from a single sample in a study of regulatory T cells in long-lasting Graves disease. One entry per CDR3 protein, called by TCRdb with MiXCR from the multiplex PCR reads. This sample has 350,000 to 500,000 distinct CDR3 sequences, with around 15% found just once. This sample was also put to use in a study of T cells in Graves' hyperthyroidism and ophthalmopathy.

This sample comprised peripheral blood mononuclear cells (PBMCs), obtained at new diagnosis, from a patient treated with antithyroid drugs. The receptors were sampled from a woman under 30 with Graves disease. Each CDR3 is given without its conserved first and last residue. The order of the fields is J gene, D gene, V gene, CDR3 protein. The D gene is left open where the match is weak.

TRBJ2-1	TRBD1	TRBV28	ANQDRGDNEQF
TRBJ1-4	TRBD1	TRBV15	ATSRETGWDEKLF
TRBJ1-4	TRBD1	TRBV12-3/TRBV12-4	ASRMDRGRDEKLF
TRBJ2-7	.	TRBV7-9	ASSFGAENSYEQY
TRBJ2-7	TRBD2	TRBV12-3/TRBV12-4	ASSLGGGSHEQY
TRBJ2-2	.	TRBV7-9	ASSLVGPPPGELF
TRBJ2-1	TRBD1	TRBV3-1	ASSQTGQYNEQF
TRBJ2-1	TRBD2	TRBV28	ASPPSGLAGGPHNEQF
TRBJ2-6	TRBD2	TRBV2	ASRGTSGRSSGANVLT
TRBJ1-1	.	TRBV19	ASSIDALNTEAF
TRBJ2-2	.	TRBV28	ASQPGAATGELF
TRBJ2-6	.	TRBV2	ASSPDVFGANVLT
TRBJ2-7	TRBD2	TRBV12-3/TRBV12-4	ASSLASGRADEQY
TRBJ1-2	.	TRBV15	ATSRDIGNYGYT
.	TRBD2	TRBV7-3	ASSLSGRDEQY
TRBJ1-1	.	TRBV5-1	ASSLFPGSGMNTEAF
TRBJ2-5	TRBD2	TRBV7-9	ASSLDPREGETQY
TRBJ1-2	.	TRBV3-1	ASSQDAGGAYGYT
TRBJ2-5	TRBD2	TRBV4-1	ASNQRGGGETQY
TRBJ2-7	.	TRBV28	ASSLGGAIHEQY
TRBJ2-5	.	TRBV30	AWSLSGGGETQY
TRBJ2-3	TRBD2	TRBV27	ASSSFSGSTDTQY
TRBJ2-1	TRBD2	TRBV11-2	ASSLRGVAGYNEQF
TRBJ2-7	TRBD1	TRBV3-1	ASGPLGQLYEQY
TRBJ2-7	TRBD2	TRBV20-1	SARSGRLAGYEQY
TRBJ2-2	.	TRBV11-3	ASSKRRAGELF
TRBJ2-1	TRBD1	TRBV12-3/TRBV12-4	ASRPFSRTGNRRHQSSYNEQF
TRBJ2-5	TRBD2	TRBV28	ASSPLAGETLSQH
TRBJ2-3	TRBD2	TRBV20-1	SASRLAGRDTQY
TRBJ1-3	TRBD1	TRBV20-1	SATQGNSGNTIY
TRBJ1-1	.	TRBV19	ASSIKGTEAF
TRBJ1-1	TRBD1	TRBV29-1	SVDPGQGADTEAF